Presented here are 10 T cell receptor beta chains from one specimen sequenced in a study of cytomegalovirus exposure and HLA in healthy donors. Both 60 Vbeta primers and 13 Jbeta primers went into the PCR. Profiled with immunoSEQ multiplex PCR; TCRdb holds only in-frame clones, not every one. The data show roughly 190,000 clones, with around four fifths seen just once and roughly 3% held by the top ten. Sequencing was performed on PBMCs. These receptors were taken from a female donor in good health and CMV-seronegative.

The rearrangement joins TRBV7-6 to TRBJ2-5; D is perhaps TRBD1 (6 bases). V was trimmed by 0 bases and J by 2 bases, leaving 10 bases between them. This CDR3 has 15 residues. Germline V gene data show CDR1 as SGHVS and CDR2 as FNYEAQ. The CDR3 protein is CASSLASTGQETQYF. CDR3 sequence (DNA): TGTGCCAGCAGCTTAGCGAGTACAGGGCAAGAGACCCAGTACTTC.

The V and J genes are TRBV7-8 and TRBJ2-5; a weak D match, TRBD2 (5 bases). The J call could be wrong; TRBJ2-7 is a better fit for the DNA end. Germline V gives CDR1 SGHVS, CDR2 FQNEAQ. CDR3 length: 16 amino acids. This CDR3 is CASSPPLRLASYEQYF. The CDR3 bases are TGTGCCAGCAGCCCCCCACTTCGGCTAGCTTCCTACGAGCAGTACTTC.

This chain uses TRBV5-1 with TRBJ1-4; D may be TRBD1 (6 bases). The V end was cut by 0 bases, the J end by 6 bases, with 15 bases between. CDR3 length: 16 residues. Per germline, CDR1 SGHRS and CDR2 YFSETQ. This CDR3 reads CASSLGGGGLDEKLFF. The CDR3 bases are TGCGCCAGCAGCTTGGGGGGCGGGGGGCTGGATGAAAAACTGTTTTTT.

As for this clone: The junction differs from germline at one of its ends, possibly a read error. J is TRBJ2-2 and V is TRBV23-1; tentatively, D is TRBD2 (5 bases). TRBV23-1 is an ORF; its function is uncertain. This CDR3 spans 12 amino acids. The CDR3 spells CASSGPHRGAVF. Here the CDR3 DNA reads TGCGCCAGCAGTGGCCCGCACCGGGGAGCTGTTTTT.

The chain is built from TRBV29-1 and TRBJ1-2; 9 bases map to TRBD1. This CDR3 region has 12 residues. Germline-derived CDR1 and CDR2 are SQVTM and ANQGSEA. Trimming removed 7 bases from V and 8 bases from J; junction bases left unmatched: 8. CDR3 nucleotides: TGCAGCGCGCAATACAGGGGGCGAGGCTACACCTTC. Its protein product is CSAQYRGRGYTF. Combining the CDR3 with reference TRBV29-1 and TRBJ1-2 gives the whole variable domain SAVISQKPSRDICQRGTSLTIQCQVDSQVTMMFWYRQQPGQSLTLIATANQGSEATYESGFVIDKFPISRPNLTFSTLTVSNMSPEDSSIYLCSAQYRGRGYTFGSGTRLTVV.

The chain links TRBV2 to TRBJ2-1; 7 nucleotides match TRBD1. The CDR3 totals 14 residues. Germline trimming cut 6 bases from V and 4 bases from J; bases unmatched to any gene: 6. The V gene's germline CDR1 is SNHLY and CDR2 FYNNEI. CDR3 in DNA: TGTGCCAGCAGACAGGACAGGTCGTACAATGAGCAGTTCTTC. Protein product: CASRQDRSYNEQFF.

The CDR3 region is CSAAGNEQFF. The DNA for the CDR3 is TGCAGTGCTGCGGGCAATGAGCAGTTCTTC. This sequence joins TRBV20-1 and TRBJ2-1; tentative D call: TRBD2 (5 bases). Germline V gene sequence: CDR1 DFQATT, CDR2 SNEGSKA (reference sequence). CDR3 length equals 10 residues. With 5 bases removed from V and 6 bases from J, the gap between germline ends came to 5 bases.

This clone was seen once. V usage is TRBV19 and J usage is TRBJ1-1, with a possible D match to TRBD1 (5 bases). The germline V and J ends were trimmed by 3 bases and 5 bases, with 7 bases remaining between them. CDR1 LNHDA and CDR2 SQIVND come from the germline V gene (reference sequence). The CDR3 sequence is 12 residues long. DNA for the CDR3: TGTGCCAGTAGTATGGGGGGAACTGAAGCTTTCTTT. Translated, it gives CASSMGGTEAFF.

The chain combines TRBV28 with TRBJ1-6; 7 bases agree with TRBD1. Trimming cost V 7 bases and J 14 bases; bases outside gene matches: 14. Germline V gene data show CDR1 as MDHEN and CDR2 as SYDVKM. The CDR3 is 14 residues long. Written as DNA, the CDR3 is TGTGCCAGCAAACCGGGACAGCTTCTTTTGGCCCTCCACTTT. As protein: CASKPGQLLLALHF.

This chain connects TRBV4-2 to TRBJ2-3; 8 bases map to TRBD2. Germline values: CDR1 LGHNA, CDR2 YNFKEQ. The V and J ends lost 6 bases and 2 bases, in that order; junction bases with no gene match: 10. The CDR3 extends over 16 amino acids. CDR3 protein: CASSPRGSGNTDTQYF. The CDR3 nucleotides are TGTGCCAGCAGTCCCCGGGGTAGCGGGAACACAGATACGCAGTATTTT.